This T cell receptor (beta chain) is from a study of metastatic and nonmetastatic thyroid tumors. Study-level information: Blood and tumor or nodule tissue repertoires from malignant and benign thyroid patients were compared.

The CDR3 covers 13 residues. From germline, CDR1 is SGHNT and CDR2 YYREEE (reference sequence). With 7 bases clipped from V and 5 bases from J, the junction kept 8 bases outside the gene matches. Source study methods: Clinicopathological groups supplied CDR3 differences that were used to build a distant-metastasis classifier for papillary thyroid cancer. Through MiXCR, TCRdb re-clonotyped the PCR reads. The V and J calls follow TCRdb's processing rather than the paper's. The sample records about 39,000 clones, approximately 17% being singletons. In its sample, this clone was seen many times. No treatment had been given to any patient before thyroid surgery.

This receptor was identified in a female donor with papillary thyroid cancer or a benign thyroid nodule (not recorded which). Some clones in this sample may be carry-over from other donors' samples. The chain combines TRBV5-4 with TRBJ2-5; TRBD1 matches at 7 bases. Sequenced input: tumor tissue. This CDR3 is CASATTGVETQYF. The DNA for the CDR3 is TGTGCCAGCGCGACAACAGGGGTGGAGACCCAGTACTTC.